This T cell receptor (beta chain) was sequenced for a study of beta chain features in type 1 diabetes. Study-level findings and limits: All four CD4+ subsets from Type 1 diabetes patients carried moderately but significantly shorter TCRB CDR3s. Short templates might get an advantage during PCR, and this would be equal in patients and controls.

Germline values: CDR1 SGHAT, CDR2 FQNNGV. This CDR3 comprises 14 residues. V lost 5 bases to trimming and J lost 5 bases; unmatched junction nucleotides: 8. TCRB transcripts that were expressed got sequenced, as all of the isolated RNA had been reverse transcribed. TCRdb keeps only in-frame clones here, not all; method: immunoSEQ multiplex PCR. The sample includes about 180,000 clones, about 12% of them seen just once. Based on CD45RO/CCR7/CD25/CD127/CD95/CD27, CD4+ regulatory, stem cell-like memory, naive and central memory cells were sorted. This clone was found a few times. Its matching antigen is unknown.

This clonotype originated in a woman aged 18-29 years in good health. This rearrangement joins TRBV11-2 to TRBJ2-5, with 7 bases aligning to TRBD2. The sequenced sample was central memory CD4+ T cells from blood. The CDR3: CASSPRLAEETQYF. The CDR3 DNA is TGTGCCAGCAGCCCCCGACTAGCAGAGGAGACCCAGTACTTC.